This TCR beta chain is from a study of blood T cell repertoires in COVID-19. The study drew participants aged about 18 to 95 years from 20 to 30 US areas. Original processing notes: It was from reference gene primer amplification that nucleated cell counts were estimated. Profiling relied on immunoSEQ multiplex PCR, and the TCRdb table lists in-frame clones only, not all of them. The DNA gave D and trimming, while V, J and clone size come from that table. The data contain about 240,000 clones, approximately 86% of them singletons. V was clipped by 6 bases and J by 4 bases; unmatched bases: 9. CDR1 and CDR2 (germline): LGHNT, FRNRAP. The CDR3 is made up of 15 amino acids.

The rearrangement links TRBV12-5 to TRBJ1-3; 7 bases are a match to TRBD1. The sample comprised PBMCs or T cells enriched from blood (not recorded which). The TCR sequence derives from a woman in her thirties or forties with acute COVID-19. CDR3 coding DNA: TGTGCTAGTGGCTCCGACAGGGTTTCAGGAAACACCATATATTTT. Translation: CASGSDRVSGNTIYF.